The sample holds many counts of the clone carrying this T cell receptor (beta chain). These data come from a study of patients and donors after allogeneic stem cell transplantation. TCRdb redid the calling of the RT-PCR reads with MiXCR, one entry per CDR3 protein. Of around 170,000 distinct CDR3 sequences in the sample, 24% were seen once. Trimming took 3 bases from V and 4 from J, leaving 6 bases between them. Germline V lookup: CDR1 SQVTM, CDR2 ANQGSEA. CDR3 size: 11 residues. Sequencing input: blood, either unsorted or a sorted T cell fraction (not recorded which). The V gene is TRBV29-1, the J gene TRBJ1-2; unclear D gene. This TCR was sampled from a human donor who was either an allogeneic HSCT recipient or a stem cell or donor lymphocyte infusion donor (not recorded which). It is not recorded whose cells these are; they may come from a transplant donor. For the CDR3, the DNA is TGCAGCGTTGAGCGGGCCTATGGCTACACCTTC. It yields the protein CSVERAYGYTF.